The 10 T cell receptor beta chains below were found in one sample sequenced in a study of blood T cell repertoires in COVID-19. Only in-frame clones appear in the TCRdb table, and some are missing; sequencing was by immunoSEQ multiplex PCR. Of over 400,000 clones listed, around 85% are singletons. Sequences were obtained from PBMCs or T cells enriched from blood (not recorded which). The receptors shown here come from a woman in her sixties or seventies who had recovered from COVID-19.

A remark on this clone: This sample also contains other DNA sequences that code for the same CDR3. V and J are TRBV24-1 and TRBJ1-1; 9 nucleotides match TRBD1. The germline gives CDR1 KGHDR, CDR2 SFDVKD. This CDR3 is 15 amino acids long. The J segment lost 3 bases and the V segment lost 4 bases, leaving 5 bases of the junction unmatched. The CDR3 DNA reads as TGTGCCACCAGTGACTCGGGACAGGGTGACACTGAAGCTTTCTTT. Protein product: CATSDSGQGDTEAFF.

The chain links TRBV27 to TRBJ1-1, with D possibly matching TRBD1 (5 bases). The CDR3 consists of 14 residues. Germline V gene lookup returns CDR1 MNHEY and CDR2 SMNVEV (reference sequence). Trimming left V 7 bases short and J 2 bases short, with 14 bases between. CDR3 sequence: CASTDSTVNTEAFF. The DNA of the CDR3 is TGTGCCAGCACCGATTCGACAGTAAACACTGAAGCTTTCTTT.

The chain uses TRBV9 and TRBJ2-7; the D is unclear. The CDR3 is 14 amino acids. V lost 2 bases and J 4 bases, leaving 13 bases between the germline ends. The germline V gene has CDR1 SGDLS and CDR2 YYNGEE. Here the CDR3 DNA reads TGTGCCAGCAGCGTGGGTGGTTCCGGGTACGAGCAGTACTTC. Its translation: CASSVGGSGYEQYF.

The V call is TRBV6-5, the J call TRBJ1-1; D may be TRBD1 (5 bases). This CDR3 is 14 amino acids long. V lost 7 bases to trimming and J lost 0 bases, with 12 bases between them. The germline V gene has CDR1 MNHEY and CDR2 SVGAGI. CDR3 coding DNA: TGTGCCAGCATAACAGGTTTAATGAACACTGAAGCTTTCTTT. Translation: CASITGLMNTEAFF.

For this clone: Other nucleotide sequences in the sample specify the same CDR3. This chain joins TRBV6-5 and TRBJ1-2; 8 bases match TRBD1. Trimming took 5 bases from V and 5 from J; bases not matched to a gene: 4. This CDR3 comprises 13 residues. In germline, CDR1 is MNHEY, CDR2 SVGAGI. The CDR3 loop is CASSRDRGYGYTF. The CDR3 nucleotides read TGTGCCAGCAGTCGCGACAGGGGTTATGGCTACACCTTC.

V usage is TRBV4-1 and J usage is TRBJ2-5; TRBD1 aligns across 7 bases. The CDR3 consists of 15 residues. Per the germline V gene, CDR1 is MGHRA and CDR2 is YSYEKL. The J segment lost 5 bases and the V segment lost 1 base, leaving 7 bases of the junction unmatched. CDR3 residues: CASSQASTGTETQYF. In DNA form, the CDR3 reads TGCGCCAGCAGCCAAGCATCGACAGGGACGGAGACCCAGTACTTC.

V usage is TRBV30 and J usage is TRBJ2-1, with D possibly being TRBD2 (7 bases). V lost 7 bases and J lost 7, with 20 bases in between. Germline-derived CDR1 and CDR2 are GTSNPN and SVGIG (reference sequence). CDR3 length: 14 amino acids. The CDR3 DNA reads TGTGCCTTCGGGGGCGGGGGCCCGGGGAATGAGCAGTTCTTC. It specifies CAFGGGGPGNEQFF.

The V call is TRBV5-1, the J call TRBJ2-7; the match to TRBD2 covers 8 bases. Germline CDR1 and CDR2: SGHRS and YFSETQ. The length of the CDR3 is 14 residues. Unmatched junction bases numbered 4, after V lost 0 bases and J lost 5 bases. Here the CDR3 reads CASSLAGGPDEQYF. CDR3 nucleotide sequence: TGCGCCAGCAGCTTGGCGGGGGGGCCGGACGAGCAGTACTTC.

This chain links TRBV14 with TRBJ2-3; 10 nucleotides line up with TRBD2. The CDR3 totals 16 residues. Germline V lookup: CDR1 SGHDN, CDR2 FVKESK. J lost 2 bases, V lost 1 base, and 3 bases had no gene match. CDR3 sequence: CASSQVAGGFTDTQYF. In DNA, the CDR3 is TGTGCCAGCAGCCAAGTAGCGGGGGGCTTCACAGATACGCAGTATTTT.

As to this clone: Other DNA sequences from this sample encode an identical CDR3 as well. V usage is TRBV29-1 and J usage is TRBJ1-5, with 10 bases that match TRBD1. This CDR3 is 13 amino acids long. V was clipped by 4 bases and J by 4 bases; unmatched bases: 1. Germline assignment: CDR1 SQVTM and CDR2 ANQGSEA. CDR3 amino acids: CSVGTGGNQPQHF. The CDR3 DNA sequence: TGCAGCGTTGGGACAGGGGGGAATCAGCCCCAGCATTTT.